This T cell receptor beta chain originates from a study of cytomegalovirus exposure and HLA in healthy donors. Germline CDR1 reads SGHVS; CDR2 reads FQNEAQ. The V segment lost 5 bases and the J segment 5 bases; nucleotides outside the gene matches: 11. The CDR3 covers 15 residues. In the PCR, 60 Vbeta and 13 Jbeta primers were used. Only in-frame clones appear in the TCRdb table, and some are missing; sequencing was by immunoSEQ multiplex PCR. The sample has around 200,000 clones; about 79% are singletons. The material sequenced was PBMCs. The TCR originated in a girl aged 2 to 9 in good health and CMV-seropositive. V gene TRBV7-8 combines with J gene TRBJ1-1, with 7 bases fitting TRBD1. CDR3 loop: CASSPPSTGRTEAFF. DNA for the CDR3: TGTGCCAGCAGCCCCCCATCGACAGGGAGGACTGAAGCTTTCTTT.